This TCR beta chain stems from a study of blood T cell repertoires in COVID-19 (dated by TCRdb to about 2020). About the full investigation: Samples from collaborators originated in the United States, Italy and Spain and spanned both the acute and convalescent phases of COVID-19. The material from the prospective study consisted of cDNA or gDNA derived from T cells, B-cell-depleted T cells, or PBMCs. Subjects who had been exposed to COVID-19, were actively infected with it, or had recovered from it provided the deeply sampled blood TCRbeta repertoires that made up the dataset. A freely available public database, intended as a resource for researchers studying the immune response to SARS-CoV-2, is where the repertoires were released. Samples were obtained from the ongoing ImmuneRACE study (first 160 participants) and from some 1,200 subjects provided by 6 global collaborators. The sample metadata nearly always contained a de-identified subject ID, COVID-19 status, age in years and sex. Where available, HLA class I and class II types were obtained from metadata supplied by the sample provider rather than from assay-based typing.

Broad study findings and their caveats: The quantity of clinical and demographic metadata differed by source and by participant and was supplied without curation.

The immunoSEQ Assay, a bias-controlled multiplex PCR, was used to amplify TCRbeta CDR3 regions from genomic DNA. The published analysis was carried out like this. The number of nucleated cells in each sample was estimated by amplification of reference gene primers within the assay. To quantify the absolute abundance of each unique TCRbeta CDR3 rearrangement, sequence reads were collapsed and filtered. For each sample, productive Simpson clonality was calculated by taking the square root of Simpson's diversity index across productive rearrangements. TCRdb mirrors the immuneACCESS table, restricted to in-frame sequences. Some clones are absent from its copies; in checked studies, under half trace to an unresolved V gene, and the reason for the others is unknown. V and J calls and clone size are as listed in that table; D and trimming were resolved from the DNA. The sample records about 130,000 clones, around 86% of which are singletons. Around 19% of the sample is taken by the ten largest.

Samples from volunteer blood donors who had recovered from COVID-19 were contributed by a second Seattle source. Each collaborating institution followed its own protocols to collect whole blood in K2EDTA tubes. Collaborator samples were shipped for TCRbeta analysis as frozen whole blood, isolated PBMCs, or DNA extracted from either sample type. This clone was seen repeatedly, ten times or more. There is no known antigen for this receptor. Base qualities are not at hand, and no much larger clone is one base apart. From its cysteine to its phenylalanine, the CDR3 spans 16 amino acids. The kept DNA is CDR3 alone, 48 bases in frame from the first base. CDR1 SGDLS and CDR2 YYNGEE are derived from the germline V gene. Trimming leaves V shorter by 4 bases and J shorter by 2 bases, with the junction holding 11 bases beyond the gene matches.

The TCR originated in a woman between 50 and 59 years old who had recovered from COVID-19. The V and J genes are TRBV9 and TRBJ2-7, with 8 middle bases fitting TRBD1. Sequencing was done on a sample of peripheral blood. The CDR3 corresponds to CASSPSRQGRPYEQYF. In nucleotides, the sequence is TGTGCCAGCAGCCCCTCAAGACAGGGGCGTCCCTACGAGCAGTACTTC.